Below, 31 T cell receptor delta chains from the same sample are listed, as sequenced in a study of gamma delta lymphoproliferative disorders and STAT genes (dated by TCRdb to the late 2010s). Libraries were built with multiplex PCR. The instrument was an Illumina MiSeq. Public reads were reanalyzed in TCRdb with CATT, and rows carrying the same DNA were merged afterwards. The sample data list roughly 3,000 delta-chain clones, and approximately 1% of these were observed just once. About 26% of the sample goes to the ten largest clones. Genomic DNA from peripheral blood mononuclear cells isolated from patients and controls was used for TCR sequencing. The sequencing input was blood. Every receptor here comes from a human donor in good health.

By proportion, this clone is medium-sized. This could be a read error, since a much larger clone is one nucleotide away. The V and J genes are TRDV2 and TRDJ3; 9 nucleotides line up with TRDD3. Germline values: CDR1 GEAIGNYY, CDR2 EKD. The CDR3 has 21 amino acids. V was pared by 5 bases and J by 0 bases, with 16 bases of the junction left unmatched. The CDR3 loop reads CACGTIAGDTRSSWDTRQMFF. CDR3 coding DNA: TGTGCCTGTGGCACAATAGCCGGGGATACGCGAAGCTCCTGGGACACCCGACAGATGTTTTTC.

This clone is judged medium-sized. The same CDR3 is also encoded by other DNA sequences in this sample. The CDR3 DNA sequence: TGTGCTCTTGGGGAACTAAAGCCGTACTGGGGGAGGTACACCGATAAACTCATCTTT. Its translation: CALGELKPYWGRYTDKLIF. The chain joins TRDV1 to TRDJ1, with 9 bases aligning to TRDD3. CDR3 length: 19 amino acids. The J segment lost 0 bases and the V segment lost 0 bases, leaving 11 bases of the junction unmatched. CDR1 TSWWSYY and CDR2 QGS come from the germline V gene.

As concerns this clone: A far larger clone lies a single base away; this is likely a read error. This CDR3 is also generated by other DNA sequences in the sample. The chain's CDR3 is CACDILGAVDKLIF. The CDR3, as DNA: TGTGCCTGTGACATTCTGGGGGCTGTCGATAAACTCATCTTT. The rearrangement uses TRDV2 and TRDJ1; 7 bases are shared with TRDD3. CDR1 and CDR2 (germline): GEAIGNYY, EKD. The CDR3 is 14 residues long. Trimming removed 2 bases from V and 4 bases from J; junction bases left unmatched: 6.

This clone was seen more than once but under ten times. It differs at one base from a far larger clone, so likely a read error. The sample holds other DNA sequences that translate to the same CDR3. This chain connects TRDV2 to TRDJ3; 7 bases align to TRDD3. Trimming took 0 bases from V and 1 from J; bases not matched to a gene: 5. In germline, CDR1 is GEAIGNYY, CDR2 EKD. The CDR3 is 18 amino acids. The CDR3 loop reads CACDTAGGDSWDTRQMFF. The CDR3 coding sequence is TGTGCCTGTGACACCGCTGGGGGGGATTCCTGGGACACCCGACAGATGTTTTTC.

This clone has only a few counts. The protein TCRdb gives is from a much larger clone and does not agree with this DNA's translation at residue 13, likely a read error; the protein shown here comes from the DNA. This chain uses TRDV2 with TRDJ1, with 7 bases lining up with TRDD3. This CDR3 contains 15 residues. Germline V gene lookup returns CDR1 GEAIGNYY and CDR2 EKD. The CDR3 spells CACSELGGESHKPIF. The CDR3 DNA is TGTGCCTGTTCTGAACTTGGGGGAGAAAGCCATAAACCCATCTTT.

This clone was counted only a few times. A read error is the likely source, as a far larger clone sits one nucleotide away. Other DNA sequences in the sample encode the same CDR3. This chain connects TRDV2 to TRDJ3; perhaps TRDD2 as D (6 bases). The length of the CDR3 is 21 residues. Germline V gene data show CDR1 as GEAIGNYY and CDR2 as EKD. The CDR3 DNA is TGTGCCTGTGACTTTGCAGACGTTGGGATCTTAACTTCCTGGGACACCCGACAGATGTTTTTT. Encoded protein: CACDFADVGILTSWDTRQMFF.

This clone is classed as large. This CDR3 is also generated by other DNA sequences in the sample. The gene calls are TRDV1 and TRDJ1; D gene uncertain. Trimming took 5 bases from V and 9 from J, leaving 7 bases between them. This CDR3 comprises 10 residues. Germline V lookup: CDR1 TSWWSYY, CDR2 QGS. The CDR3 DNA follows: TGTGCTCTTGGGCCCGGCGAACTCATCTTT. It encodes CALGPGELIF.

The CDR3 sequence: CASLCLRSTGGIRYTDKLIF. The CDR3 DNA follows: TGTGCTTCATTGTGCCTTAGAAGTACTGGGGGTATCCGCTACACCGATAAACTCATCTTT. The called J gene is TRDJ1, whereas the V gene has no call; TRDD3, the table's D call, was not compared with the DNA. This CDR3 comprises 20 residues.

On this clone: TCRdb assigns this DNA the protein of a much larger clone, which departs from its translation at residue 12; this likely reflects a read error, and the protein shown comes from translating the DNA. J is TRDJ1 and V is TRDV2; D ambiguous. Germline V gene data show CDR1 as GEAIGNYY and CDR2 as EKD. V lost 0 bases, J lost 3 bases, and 22 bases lay in between. The CDR3 spans 18 residues. The CDR3 loop reads CACDTLPGGQKEADKLIF. DNA for the CDR3: TGTGCCTGTGACACCCTGCCGGGTGGGCAGAAAGAGGCCGATAAACTCATCTTT.

Worth noting for this clone: This sequence may be a read error, since a much larger clone differs from it by one base. The DNA is omitted, as the CDR3 cannot be located on it reliably, and the CDR3 follows TCRdb's listing. Within the sample, other DNA sequences also encode this same CDR3. V and J are TRAV29/DV5 and TRDJ1; TRDD3, the D gene given by the table, was not confirmed from the DNA. Germline CDR1 and CDR2: NSMFDY and ISSIKDK. The CDR3 length equals 20 residues, ends included. The CDR3 loop is CSVLLCSKRVKGLPTDKLIF.

The CDR3 spells CASPPPQGIPHKLIF. CDR3 coding DNA: TGTGCCTCCCCACCACCTCAGGGGATACCCCATAAACTCATCTTT. Here the J gene is TRDJ1 and the V gene is not called; the DNA was not compared with TRDD3, the D call given in the table. The CDR3 totals 15 residues.

By share, this clone ranks as medium-sized. The DNA is omitted, as the CDR3 cannot be located on it reliably, and the CDR3 follows TCRdb's listing. The chain uses TRAV29/DV5 and TRDJ1; the listed D gene, TRDD3, was not tested against the DNA. The V gene's germline CDR1 is NSMFDY and CDR2 ISSIKDK. The CDR3 region is 25 residues in length, termini included. The CDR3 loop is CSVLLCSKHAFLPPGTGGYSDKLIF.

This clone was counted a few times. At one boundary the junction diverges from the germline segment, which might be a read error. The J gene is TRDJ1, the V gene TRDV2; 9 bases line up with TRDD3. The CDR3 runs to 20 residues. Germline CDR1 and CDR2: GEAIGNYY and EKD. The CDR3 coding sequence is TGTGCCTGTAACACCGTTTCTTTGGGGGATATGCGTCGTTACACCGATAAACTCATCTTT. As protein: CACNTVSLGDMRRYTDKLIF.

There are a few counts of this clone. The J gene is TRDJ1, the V gene TRDV2; 12 nucleotides line up with TRDD3. The CDR3 spans 20 residues. With V trimmed by 0 bases and J by 6 bases, 19 bases remained unmatched. The germline gives CDR1 GEAIGNYY, CDR2 EKD. CDR3 protein: CACDTVADWGILKRFHKLIF. CDR3 coding DNA: TGTGCCTGTGACACCGTCGCCGACTGGGGGATACTAAAAAGGTTCCATAAACTCATCTTT.

With regard to this clone: Since a far larger clone is one base different, this is likely a read error. Other DNA sequences in the sample encode the same CDR3. V gene TRDV2 combines with J gene TRDJ3, with 7 bases aligning to TRDD3. Germline V lookup: CDR1 GEAIGNYY, CDR2 EKD. This CDR3 is 19 amino acids long. Here the CDR3 reads CACDTPDTQRSWDTRQMFF. CDR3 in DNA: TGTGCCTGCGACACCCCGGATACGCAAAGGTCCTGGGACACCCGACAGATGTTTTTC.

Points on this clone: This likely traces to a read error, being one base from a far larger clone. Distinct nucleotide sequences in the sample also encode this CDR3. The chain uses TRDV2 and TRDJ1; 7 bases line up with TRDD3. J lost 7 bases, V lost 3 bases, and 22 bases had no gene match. This CDR3 region has 18 residues. Germline V gene data show CDR1 as GEAIGNYY and CDR2 as EKD. The CDR3 sequence: CACDRLSPGGGLYGKLIF. CDR3 DNA: TGTGCCTGTGACCGTCTTTCCCCAGGGGGGGGATTATACGGTAAACTCATCTTT.

This clone has just a few counts. This probably arose from a read error, given a far larger clone one base away. The same CDR3 can be traced to other DNA sequences in this sample. V is TRDV2 and J is TRDJ1; TRDD3 matches 9 bases. CDR1 is GEAIGNYY, CDR2 EKD, per germline. The CDR3 is 17 residues long. The CDR3 region is CACDPVLGEKITDKLIF. DNA for the CDR3: TGTGCCTGTGACCCCGTACTGGGGGAGAAAATCACCGATAAGCTCATCTTT.

This clone was seen more than once but under ten times. The V gene is TRDV2, the J gene TRDJ1; TRDD3 matches 13 bases. V was clipped by 1 base and J by 3 bases; unmatched bases: 10. Germline CDR1 and CDR2: GEAIGNYY and EKD. The CDR3 runs 18 residues. The CDR3 nucleotides are TGTGCCTGTGACACTTTACTGGGGGATACGCTGGCCTCCGATAAACTCATCTTT. Translated: CACDTLLGDTLASDKLIF.

As for this clone: The protein TCRdb gives is from a much larger clone and does not agree with this DNA's translation at residue 8, likely a read error; the protein shown here comes from the DNA. The chain uses TRDV2 and TRDJ3; the D gene is possibly TRDD3 (5 bases). V lost 3 bases and J lost 1, with 24 bases in between. Germline V lookup: CDR1 GEAIGNYY, CDR2 EKD. This CDR3 is 21 amino acids long. Here the CDR3 reads CACDFADAGILTSWDTRQMFF. The CDR3 DNA follows: TGTGCCTGTGACTTTGCAGACGCTGGGATCTTAACTTCCTGGGACACCCGACAGATGTTTTTC.

In this sample, this clone turned up many times. The TCRdb record carries a much larger clone's protein, which differs from this DNA's translation at residue 4; a read error is the likely cause, and the protein listed here is the DNA translation. The CDR3 nucleotides are TGTGCCTGTAACACCCTGCCGGGTGGGCAGAAAGTGGCCGATAAACTCATCTTT. This codes for CACNTLPGGQKVADKLIF. The chain recombines TRDV2 with TRDJ1; D remains ambiguous. The CDR3 runs 18 residues. Germline V gene sequence: CDR1 GEAIGNYY, CDR2 EKD.

This clone was counted a few times. A single base separates this from a much larger clone, so it may be a read error. Other DNA sequences from this sample encode an identical CDR3 as well. The chain employs TRDV1 and TRDJ1, with TRDD3 identical over 10 bases. CDR3 size: 22 residues. Germline CDR1 and CDR2: TSWWSYY and QGS. The V and J ends lost 1 base and 4 bases, in that order; junction bases with no gene match: 24. The CDR3 nucleotides are TGTGCTCTTGGGGAACCCACGGCCTTCCGCCTTACTGGGGGATGTCGGGTCGATAAACTCATCTTT. Protein: CALGEPTAFRLTGGCRVDKLIF.

Comment on this clone: The protein TCRdb gives is from a much larger clone and does not agree with this DNA's translation at residue 12, likely a read error; the protein shown here comes from the DNA. CDR3 loop: CACSELGGESHRLIF. CDR3 bases: TGTGCCTGTTCTGAACTTGGGGGAGAAAGCCATAGACTCATCTTT. The J gene is TRDJ1, the V gene TRDV2, with TRDD3 matching 7 bases. CDR1 and CDR2 from the germline V gene are GEAIGNYY and EKD. Trimming took 6 bases from V and 10 from J; bases not matched to a gene: 19. The CDR3 loop spans 15 amino acids.

A word on this clone: The protein in TCRdb stems from a much larger clone and differs at residue 5 from this DNA's translation, likely a read error; here the protein is translated from the DNA. The chain couples TRDV2 to TRDJ3; 10 nucleotides line up with TRDD3. CDR3 length: 21 amino acids. With 3 bases clipped from V and 0 bases from J, the junction kept 13 bases outside the gene matches. Germline V gene sequence: CDR1 GEAIGNYY, CDR2 EKD. CDR3 DNA sequence: TGTGCCTGTGACGCCGCTGGTACTGGGGGATTTTCCTCCTGGGACACCCGACAGATGTTTTTC. Translation gives CACDAAGTGGFSSWDTRQMFF.

A note on this clone: TCRdb's protein for this DNA is that of a much larger clone and differs from the translation at residue 4, likely a read error; the protein shown is the DNA translation. This chain connects TRDV1 to TRDJ1, with D perhaps TRDD2 (6 bases). Trimming took off 7 bases at V and 0 bases at J, with 24 bases between the two ends. The CDR3 totals 18 residues. CDR1 is TSWWSYY and CDR2 is QGS in the germline V gene. Written as DNA, the CDR3 is TGTGCTCTTGTGGACTTCCTTCACTGGCTCTCCCACACCGATAAACTCATCTTT. As protein: CALVDFLHWLSHTDKLIF.

This clone was counted only a few times. This sequence is one base from a far larger clone and is likely a read error. Other nucleotide sequences from this sample produce the same CDR3. J is TRDJ3 and V is TRDV2, with TRDD3 as a possible D gene (5 bases). The CDR3 is made up of 19 amino acids. CDR1 is GEAIGNYY and CDR2 is EKD in the germline V gene. DNA of the CDR3: TGCGCCTGTGACACCGGGGGGTTACGCAGCTCCTGGGACACCCGACAGATGTTTTTC. Residues: CACDTGGLRSSWDTRQMFF.

A few counts support this clone. TCRdb records a much larger clone's protein for this DNA, with a difference at residue 13 that likely arises from a read error; the protein given is the translation of the DNA. The chain has TRDV1 and TRDJ1; 12 bases are shared with TRDD3. The CDR3 runs to 18 residues. Germline values: CDR1 TSWWSYY, CDR2 QGS. The V segment lost 2 bases and the J segment 3 bases; nucleotides outside the gene matches: 10. The CDR3 DNA is TGTGCTCTTGGGGAATTCCGGGCTGGGGGATACGCCCCCGATAAACTCATCTTT. It yields the protein CALGEFRAGGYAPDKLIF.

This clone was counted only a few times. A far larger clone differs by one base, so this is likely a read error. Other DNA sequences in the sample encode the same CDR3. This chain connects TRDV2 to TRDJ2; D possibly corresponds to TRDD3 (5 bases). Germline-derived CDR1 and CDR2 are GEAIGNYY and EKD. The CDR3 is made up of 19 amino acids. The CDR3 DNA is TGTGCCTGCGACACGGTCGGGGAGGCGAACCCGGGTTTGACAGCACAACTCTTCTTT. This codes for CACDTVGEANPGLTAQLFF.

This clone appeared a few times. The protein recorded in TCRdb matches a much larger clone and deviates from this DNA's translation at residue 9, suggesting a read error; the protein here is obtained by translating the DNA. V and J are TRDV2 and TRDJ1; weak D call: TRDD3 (5 bases). Germline V gene data show CDR1 as GEAIGNYY and CDR2 as EKD. The CDR3 length is 14 residues. Trimming left V 3 bases short and J 4 bases short, with 14 bases between. The CDR3 coding sequence is TGTGCCTGTGACGCTGTACAGGGGAACGATAAACTCATCTTT. Residues: CACDAVQGNDKLIF.

In regard to this clone: This DNA translates differently at residue 12 from the TCRdb protein, which is that of a much larger clone; a read error is likely, and the protein shown is the DNA's own translation. V gene TRDV2 combines with J gene TRDJ1; D not certain. Germline CDR1 reads GEAIGNYY; CDR2 reads EKD. Trimming cost V 0 bases and J 0 bases, with 25 bases left between them. This CDR3 region has 20 residues. The CDR3 is CACDTLSDRSTETYTDKLIF. Here the CDR3 DNA reads TGTGCCTGTGACACCCTTTCTGATAGGAGTACTGAAACCTACACCGATAAACTCATCTTT.

This clone was found a few times. The protein TCRdb lists belongs to a much larger clone and differs from this DNA's translation at residue 17, which points to a read error; the protein shown is made from the DNA. The chain employs TRDV2 and TRDJ3, with 12 bases lining up with TRDD3. Germline CDR1 is GEAIGNYY and CDR2 is EKD. This CDR3 comprises 21 residues. The DNA of the CDR3 is TGTGCCTGTGACTTGGTTGAACTGGGGGATACTACGGCCTGGGACACCCAACAGATGTTTTTC. Protein sequence: CACDLVELGDTTAWDTQQMFF.

This clone was seen a few times. The protein given by TCRdb reflects a much larger clone and differs at residue 9 from this DNA's translation, likely from a read error; the protein shown is the DNA's translation. This chain joins TRDV2 and TRDJ3; a possible D gene is TRDD3 (6 bases). The CDR3 loop spans 21 amino acids. V lost 3 bases and J lost 2, with 25 bases in between. Germline CDR1 and CDR2: GEAIGNYY and EKD. Here the CDR3 reads CACDLVELEDTTAWDTRQMFF. In DNA form, the CDR3 reads TGTGCCTGTGACTTGGTTGAACTGGAGGATACTACGGCCTGGGACACCCGACAGATGTTTTTC.